A selection of T cell receptor beta chains follows, all from one sample in a study of cytotoxic CD8 clonotypes in ibrutinib-treated CLL. The data were produced by immunoSEQ multiplex PCR, yet TCRdb's version contains in-frame clones alone and is incomplete. Of about 140,000 clones in the sample, 75% to 85% were seen once. The source was PBMCs, collected after 36 months of ibrutinib treatment. These receptors originate from a human donor with chronic lymphocytic leukemia. CDR3s include the opening cysteine and the closing phenylalanine or tryptophan. The D gene is left open where the match is weak. Size values are once, few and many counts, or a class for expanded clones, and some rows have none.

d_call: TRBD2
j_call: TRBJ2-5
clone_size: NA
v_call: TRBV9
cdr3_aa: CASSTRGSGRDGETQYF
cdr3_nt: TGTGCCAGCAGCACCCGGGGTAGCGGGAGGGATGGGGAGACCCAGTACTTC

d_call: NA
j_call: TRBJ2-5
clone_size: NA
v_call: TRBV6-1
cdr3_aa: CASSEAPQVTETQYF
cdr3_nt: TGTGCCAGCAGTGAAGCGCCCCAGGTGACGGAGACCCAGTACTTC

d_call: NA
j_call: TRBJ2-7
clone_size: NA
v_call: TRBV6-5
cdr3_aa: CASAGSEQYF
cdr3_nt: TGTGCCAGCGCCGGGAGCGAGCAGTACTTC

d_call: NA
j_call: TRBJ1-4
clone_size: NA
v_call: TRBV19
cdr3_aa: CAKYDEKLFF
cdr3_nt: TGTGCCAAATACGATGAAAAACTGTTTTTT

d_call: NA
j_call: TRBJ2-3
clone_size: NA
v_call: TRBV7-9
cdr3_aa: CASSPRAGYGDTQYF
cdr3_nt: TGTGCCAGCAGCCCGAGGGCAGGGTACGGAGATACGCAGTATTTT

d_call: TRBD1
j_call: TRBJ1-1
clone_size: NA
v_call: TRBV6-6
cdr3_aa: CASTSSTGVNTEAFF
cdr3_nt: TGTGCCAGCACCTCATCGACAGGGGTAAACACTGAAGCTTTCTTT

d_call: TRBD1
j_call: TRBJ2-7
clone_size: NA
v_call: TRBV30
cdr3_aa: CAWTRDSPYEQYF
cdr3_nt: TGTGCCTGGACGAGGGACAGTCCCTACGAGCAGTACTTC

d_call: NA
j_call: TRBJ2-3
clone_size: NA
v_call: TRBV7-9
cdr3_aa: CASSLAVDTQYF
cdr3_nt: TGTGCCAGCAGCTTAGCCGTAGATACGCAGTATTTT

d_call: TRBD1
j_call: TRBJ1-1
clone_size: once
v_call: TRBV25-1
cdr3_aa: CASSAQGAYTEAFF
cdr3_nt: TGTGCCAGCAGTGCCCAGGGGGCATATACTGAAGCTTTCTTT

d_call: NA
j_call: TRBJ1-5
clone_size: NA
v_call: TRBV6-4
cdr3_aa: CASSETGDQPQHF
cdr3_nt: TGTGCCAGCAGTGAGACAGGAGATCAGCCCCAGCATTTT

d_call: TRBD2
j_call: TRBJ2-1
clone_size: few
v_call: TRBV6-5
cdr3_aa: CASSGLAGGRNEQFF
cdr3_nt: TGTGCCAGCAGCGGCCTAGCGGGGGGGCGGAATGAGCAGTTCTTC

d_call: NA
j_call: TRBJ2-5
clone_size: NA
v_call: TRBV5-4
cdr3_aa: CASSDVRDLQETQYF
cdr3_nt: TGTGCCAGCAGCGACGTCCGGGACTTGCAAGAGACCCAGTACTTC

d_call: NA
j_call: TRBJ2-2
clone_size: NA
v_call: TRBV30
cdr3_aa: CAWSPPPGGRRLGELFF
cdr3_nt: TGTGCCTGGTCACCCCCCCCCGGGGGGCGCAGATTAGGGGAGCTGTTTTTT

d_call: TRBD2
j_call: TRBJ2-5
clone_size: NA
v_call: TRBV30
cdr3_aa: CAWSAIAGLLETQYF
cdr3_nt: TGTGCCTGGAGTGCCATAGCGGGCCTGCTGGAGACCCAGTACTTC

d_call: NA
j_call: TRBJ1-4
clone_size: NA
v_call: TRBV6-1
cdr3_aa: CASRAGPNEKLFF
cdr3_nt: TGTGCCAGCAGGGCAGGGCCTAATGAAAAACTGTTTTTT

d_call: NA
j_call: TRBJ2-2
clone_size: NA
v_call: TRBV5-5
cdr3_aa: CASSLLTGTGELFF
cdr3_nt: TGTGCCAGCAGCTTGCTAACAGGGACCGGGGAGCTGTTTTTT

d_call: TRBD2
j_call: TRBJ2-1
clone_size: few
v_call: TRBV7-6
cdr3_aa: CASSLGLAGVGEQFF
cdr3_nt: TGTGCCAGCAGCTTAGGACTAGCGGGAGTGGGGGAGCAGTTCTTC

d_call: NA
j_call: TRBJ1-6
clone_size: NA
v_call: TRBV5-4
cdr3_aa: CASSYAGVVNSPLHF
cdr3_nt: TGTGCCAGCAGCTATGCGGGGGTAGTGAATTCACCCCTCCACTTT

d_call: NA
j_call: TRBJ2-3
clone_size: NA
v_call: TRBV5-4
cdr3_aa: CASSLELFTQYF
cdr3_nt: TGTGCCAGCAGCTTAGAACTTTTTACGCAGTATTTT

d_call: NA
j_call: TRBJ1-1
clone_size: few
v_call: TRBV6-5
cdr3_aa: CASSYSGGTEAFF
cdr3_nt: TGTGCCAGCAGTTATTCTGGGGGCACTGAAGCTTTCTTT

d_call: NA
j_call: TRBJ1-1
clone_size: NA
v_call: TRBV2
cdr3_aa: CASSVRSMNTEAFF
cdr3_nt: TGTGCCAGCAGTGTGCGGAGCATGAACACTGAAGCTTTCTTT

d_call: NA
j_call: TRBJ1-5
clone_size: NA
v_call: TRBV6-1
cdr3_aa: CASSDRTLVGYSNQPQHF
cdr3_nt: TGTGCCAGCAGTGACAGGACTCTCGTGGGGTATAGCAATCAGCCCCAGCATTTT

d_call: TRBD1
j_call: TRBJ1-5
clone_size: NA
v_call: TRBV7-9
cdr3_aa: CASSAGQGSNQPQHF
cdr3_nt: TGTGCCAGCAGCGCCGGACAGGGTAGCAATCAGCCCCAGCATTTT

d_call: TRBD2
j_call: TRBJ2-1
clone_size: NA
v_call: TRBV6-5
cdr3_aa: CASSSGLAGYNEQFF
cdr3_nt: TGTGCCAGCAGCTCCGGACTAGCCGGGTACAATGAGCAGTTCTTC

d_call: NA
j_call: TRBJ2-7
clone_size: NA
v_call: TRBV19
cdr3_aa: CASSSGGGRSYEQYF
cdr3_nt: TGTGCCAGTAGTTCAGGGGGGGGACGCTCCTACGAGCAGTACTTC

d_call: TRBD2
j_call: TRBJ2-1
clone_size: NA
v_call: TRBV30
cdr3_aa: CAWGTAGTSGRVEQFF
cdr3_nt: TGTGCCTGGGGAACTGCCGGGACTAGCGGGAGGGTTGAGCAGTTCTTC

d_call: NA
j_call: TRBJ1-5
clone_size: NA
v_call: TRBV2
cdr3_aa: CASNVALTSEPQHF
cdr3_nt: TGTGCCAGCAACGTCGCCCTGACTTCTGAGCCCCAGCATTTT

d_call: TRBD1
j_call: TRBJ1-2
clone_size: few
v_call: TRBV10-3
cdr3_aa: CAIRDREANGYTF
cdr3_nt: TGTGCCATCAGAGACAGGGAGGCGAATGGCTACACCTTC

d_call: TRBD1
j_call: TRBJ1-6
clone_size: many
v_call: TRBV6-1
cdr3_aa: CASSQAGGTGFSPLHF
cdr3_nt: TGTGCCAGCAGTCAAGCCGGAGGGACAGGGTTTTCACCCCTCCACTTT

d_call: NA
j_call: TRBJ1-2
clone_size: NA
v_call: TRBV25-1
cdr3_aa: CASSEWTAVNYGYTF
cdr3_nt: TGTGCCAGCAGTGAGTGGACAGCTGTTAACTATGGCTACACCTTC

d_call: NA
j_call: TRBJ2-7
clone_size: NA
v_call: TRBV9
cdr3_aa: CASSTGGGNSYEQYF
cdr3_nt: TGTGCCAGCAGCACCGGGGGCGGGAACTCCTACGAGCAGTACTTC

d_call: NA
j_call: TRBJ2-5
clone_size: few
v_call: TRBV28
cdr3_aa: CASSFYETQYF
cdr3_nt: TGTGCCAGCAGTTTCTATGAGACCCAGTACTTC

d_call: NA
j_call: TRBJ1-1
clone_size: few
v_call: TRBV5-1
cdr3_aa: CASSLITGNTEAFF
cdr3_nt: TGCGCCAGCAGCTTGATTACAGGGAACACTGAAGCTTTCTTT

d_call: NA
j_call: TRBJ1-1
clone_size: NA
v_call: TRBV7-9
cdr3_aa: CASSLLNTEAFF
cdr3_nt: TGTGCCAGCAGCCTGCTGAACACTGAAGCTTTCTTT

d_call: TRBD1
j_call: TRBJ1-2
clone_size: NA
v_call: TRBV30
cdr3_aa: CAWNRDRPYGYTF
cdr3_nt: TGTGCCTGGAACCGGGACAGGCCCTATGGCTACACCTTC

d_call: NA
j_call: TRBJ2-1
clone_size: NA
v_call: TRBV1
cdr3_aa: CTSSQDRLKAGGCDEQFF
cdr3_nt: TGCACCAGCAGCCAAGATAGACTAAAGGCGGGGGGTTGCGATGAGCAGTTCTTC

d_call: TRBD2
j_call: TRBJ2-3
clone_size: NA
v_call: TRBV4-2
cdr3_aa: CASSQDTSGGARTDTQYF
cdr3_nt: TGTGCCAGCAGCCAAGATACTAGCGGGGGGGCACGAACAGATACGCAGTATTTT

d_call: NA
j_call: TRBJ2-7
clone_size: few
v_call: TRBV5-1
cdr3_aa: CASSSRYDYEQYF
cdr3_nt: TGCGCCAGCAGTTCCCGTTATGACTACGAGCAGTACTTC

d_call: NA
j_call: TRBJ2-7
clone_size: NA
v_call: TRBV27
cdr3_aa: CASNGLQYF
cdr3_nt: TGTGCCAGCAATGGCTTGCAGTACTTC

d_call: NA
j_call: TRBJ1-1
clone_size: NA
v_call: TRBV7-6
cdr3_aa: CASSLGGATEAFF
cdr3_nt: TGTGCCAGCAGCTTAGGGGGAGCGACTGAAGCTTTCTTT

d_call: NA
j_call: TRBJ1-1
clone_size: NA
v_call: TRBV7-9
cdr3_aa: CASIKSRSMNTEAFF
cdr3_nt: TGTGCCAGCATCAAAAGCAGGAGCATGAACACTGAAGCTTTCTTT